The 17 T cell receptor beta chains reported below all come from one sample, sequenced in a study of OX40 agonist ivuxolimab in advanced cancers. Libraries were prepared through the immunoSEQ multiplex PCR assay. TCRdb's version of the immuneACCESS table is confined to in-frame rearrangements and falls short of the full clone set. An unresolved V gene accounts for under half of the shortfall where checked; the remainder is of unknown origin. Across this sample there are under 80,000 clones, with roughly 81% seen only once. In total, the top ten clones hold approximately 2% of the sample. The input for sequencing was CD4+ or CD8+ T cells sorted from blood, taken in a trial of the OX40 agonist ivuxolimab. These receptors all stem from an adult with an advanced solid tumor such as melanoma, head and neck, liver or kidney cancer.

The table lists this clone with a count of one. The chain has TRBV28 and TRBJ2-1; weak D call: TRBD2 (5 bases). Trimming left V 10 bases short and J 4 bases short, with 17 bases between. CDR3 length: 14 residues. The V gene's germline CDR1 is MDHEN and CDR2 SYDVKM. The CDR3 sequence is CATPLGRLYNEQFF. DNA for the CDR3: TGTGCCACTCCTTTGGGGAGACTATACAATGAGCAGTTCTTC.

CDR3 in amino acids: CASSPVSNEKLFF. The CDR3, as DNA: TGTGCCAGTAGTCCGGTCTCTAATGAAAAACTGTTTTTT. The chain has TRBV19 and TRBJ1-4; D gene unclear. The CDR3 loop spans 13 amino acids. Germline assignment: CDR1 LNHDA and CDR2 SQIVND (reference sequence). Trimming cost V 5 bases and J 3 bases, with 7 bases left between them.

V gene TRBV15 combines with J gene TRBJ2-1; possible D gene TRBD2, 5 bases. Germline CDR1 reads LNHNV; CDR2 reads YYDKDF (reference sequence). The CDR3 covers 15 residues. The ends were cut back, 4 bases at V and 10 bases at J, with 20 bases in the middle. The CDR3 sequence: CATSTLLENRGEQFF. The CDR3 bases are TGTGCCACCAGCACGCTACTAGAAAACCGGGGAGAGCAGTTCTTC.

The chain has TRBV7-6 and TRBJ2-5, with 15 bases fitting TRBD2. Germline CDR1 and CDR2: SGHVS and FNYEAQ. The junction had 8 bases not matched to a gene; V was cut back by 5 bases and J by 7 bases. The CDR3 extends over 16 amino acids. The CDR3 is CASSRRTSGGVGTQYF. In nucleotides, the CDR3 is TGTGCCAGCAGCCGTAGGACTAGCGGGGGGGTTGGGACCCAGTACTTC.

This chain connects TRBV5-4 to TRBJ2-5; no definite D call. CDR3 length: 12 amino acids. Trimming shortened V by 2 bases and J by 10 bases, and 12 bases separated the two germline ends. Germline V gene sequence: CDR1 SGHNT, CDR2 YYREEE (reference sequence). DNA for the CDR3: TGTGCCAGCAGCTTTCCCAGCAACGACCAGTACTTC. Encoded protein: CASSFPSNDQYF.

Worth noting for this clone: One end of the junction varies from germline; a read error may be responsible. The V gene is TRBV7-2, the J gene TRBJ2-3; D assignment may be TRBD1 or TRBD2 (5 bases each). The CDR3 covers 11 residues. The germline V gene has CDR1 SGHTA and CDR2 FQGNSA. In nucleotides, the CDR3 is TGTGCCAACAGCTTAGAAGGGACGAAGTATTTT. Protein: CANSLEGTKYF.

The chain links TRBV2 to TRBJ2-7, with a tentative D call TRBD1 (6 bases). CDR1 SNHLY and CDR2 FYNNEI come from the germline V gene. Trimming shortened V by 6 bases and J by 5 bases, and 17 bases separated the two germline ends. The CDR3 loop spans 14 amino acids. This CDR3 reads CASRDSVREHEQYF. For the CDR3, the DNA is TGTGCCAGCAGGGACAGCGTAAGGGAGCACGAGCAGTACTTC.

This chain joins TRBV5-4 and TRBJ1-3; D unresolved. This CDR3 has 14 amino acids. Germline V CDR1 and CDR2: SGHNT, YYREEE (reference sequence). Trimming shortened V by 4 bases and J by 6 bases, and 14 bases separated the two germline ends. CDR3 amino acids: CASSKGLGENTIYF. CDR3 nucleotide sequence: TGTGCCAGCAGCAAGGGATTGGGTGAAAACACCATATATTTT.

This clone was counted once. The rearrangement links TRBV19 to TRBJ2-2; 7 bases align to TRBD1. This CDR3 has 13 residues. Germline V gene data show CDR1 as LNHDA and CDR2 as SQIVND (reference sequence). With 9 bases clipped from V and 0 bases from J, the junction kept 1 base outside the gene matches. CDR3 sequence reads: CASDRANTGELFF. In DNA, the CDR3 is TGTGCCAGCGACAGGGCGAACACCGGGGAGCTGTTTTTT.

CDR3 bases: TGTGCCAGCAGCTCCCGGACTATCTCCTACGAGCAGTACTTC. Translation: CASSSRTISYEQYF. The rearrangement links TRBV7-2 to TRBJ2-7, with a tentative D call TRBD2 (6 bases). The ends were cut back, 4 bases at V and 0 bases at J, with 10 bases in the middle. Per germline, CDR1 SGHTA and CDR2 FQGNSA. The CDR3 extends over 14 amino acids.

J is TRBJ1-1 and V is TRBV6-5; TRBD1 might be the D (6 bases). The V and J ends lost 6 bases and 7 bases respectively, with 9 bases between them. Germline V gene data show CDR1 as MNHEY and CDR2 as SVGAGI. The CDR3 has 11 amino acids. CDR3 nucleotides: TGTGCCAGCAGCAAGGACAGTGAAGCTTTCTTT. It codes for CASSKDSEAFF.

This clone appeared once. The chain recombines TRBV18 with TRBJ1-2, with D uncertain. Germline CDR1 reads KGHSH; CDR2 reads LQKENI. V dropped 3 bases and J dropped 4 bases, with 15 bases sitting between them. CDR3 length: 15 amino acids. CDR3 sequence reads: CASSPGSGPGYGYTF. In DNA form, the CDR3 reads TGTGCCAGCTCACCGGGCTCAGGACCGGGCTATGGCTACACCTTC.

This clone was picked up one time. The CDR3 protein is CASGADPSTDTQYF. The CDR3, as DNA: TGTGCCAGTGGAGCCGATCCTAGCACAGATACGCAGTATTTT. The chain uses TRBV19 and TRBJ2-3; D is uncertain. The V end was cut by 8 bases, the J end by 0 bases, with 12 bases between. The germline V gene has CDR1 LNHDA and CDR2 SQIVND (reference sequence). The CDR3 is made up of 14 amino acids. The whole variable domain, remainder taken from reference TRBV19 and TRBJ2-3, is DGGITQSPKYLFRKEGQNVTLSCEQNLNHDAMYWYRQDPGQGLRLIYYSQIVNDFQKGDIAEGYSVSREKKESFPLTVTSAQKNPTAFYLCASGADPSTDTQYFGPGTRLTVL.

The rearrangement joins TRBV7-9 to TRBJ2-5, with D tentatively TRBD2 (5 bases). The end of the DNA fits TRBJ2-7 better, so the J call may be wrong. The CDR3 runs to 14 residues. The V gene's germline CDR1 is SEHNR and CDR2 FQNEAQ (reference sequence). The DNA for the CDR3 is TGTGCCAGCAGCTTCACCGACGGGACCTACGAGCAGTACTTC. The encoded protein is CASSFTDGTYEQYF.

This chain links TRBV28 with TRBJ2-2, with D unresolved. Trimming shortened V by 6 bases and J by 3 bases, and 17 bases separated the two germline ends. CDR3 length equals 16 residues. Germline V gene data show CDR1 as MDHEN and CDR2 as SYDVKM. CDR3 DNA: TGTGCCAGCAGGGCTCCCTCCGATGGGGACACCGGGGAGCTGTTTTTT. As protein: CASRAPSDGDTGELFF.

This clone has a handful of counts. V is TRBV5-1 and J is TRBJ2-7; 10 bases align to TRBD2. Unmatched junction bases numbered 7, after V lost 0 bases and J lost 7 bases. Germline V lookup: CDR1 SGHRS, CDR2 YFSETQ. CDR3 length: 15 residues. The CDR3 DNA sequence: TGCGCCAGCAGCTTGGGGACTAGCGGAGCCACGGAGCAGTACTTC. As protein: CASSLGTSGATEQYF. The full variable domain, with the rest looked up from reference TRBV5-1 and TRBJ2-7, is KAGVTQTPRYLIKTRGQQVTLSCSPISGHRSVSWYQQTPGQGLQFLFEYFSETQRNKGNFPGRFSGRQFSNSRSEMNVSTLELGDSALYLCASSLGTSGATEQYFGPGTRLTVT.

The rearrangement links TRBV4-2 to TRBJ2-5, with TRBD1 matching over 10 bases. Germline V gene data show CDR1 as LGHNA and CDR2 as YNFKEQ. This CDR3 has 16 residues. The V gene end was trimmed by 4 bases and the J gene end by 5 bases; junction bases not matched to a gene: 10. In DNA, the CDR3 is TGTGCCAGCAGCCTAACGATCGGGACAGGGGACGAGACCCAGTACTTC. It encodes CASSLTIGTGDETQYF.